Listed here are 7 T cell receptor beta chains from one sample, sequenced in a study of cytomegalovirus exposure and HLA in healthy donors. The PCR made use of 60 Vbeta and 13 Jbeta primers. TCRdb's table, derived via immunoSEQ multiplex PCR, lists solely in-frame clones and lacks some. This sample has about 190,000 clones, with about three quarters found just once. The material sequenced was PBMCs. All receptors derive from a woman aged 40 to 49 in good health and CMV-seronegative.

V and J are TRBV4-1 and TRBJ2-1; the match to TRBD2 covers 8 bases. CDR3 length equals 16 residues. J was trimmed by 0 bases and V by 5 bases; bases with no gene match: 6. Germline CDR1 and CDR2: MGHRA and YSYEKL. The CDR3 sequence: CASSLALAGSYNEQFF. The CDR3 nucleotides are TGCGCCAGCAGCTTGGCGCTAGCGGGCTCCTACAATGAGCAGTTCTTC.

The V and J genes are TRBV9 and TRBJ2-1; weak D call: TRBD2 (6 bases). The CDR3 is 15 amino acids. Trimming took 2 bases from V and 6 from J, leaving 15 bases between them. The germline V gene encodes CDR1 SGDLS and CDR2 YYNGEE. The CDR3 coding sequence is TGTGCCAGCAGCGTGCGTCGAGTGGGGGGCAATGAGCAGTTCTTC. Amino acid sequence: CASSVRRVGGNEQFF.

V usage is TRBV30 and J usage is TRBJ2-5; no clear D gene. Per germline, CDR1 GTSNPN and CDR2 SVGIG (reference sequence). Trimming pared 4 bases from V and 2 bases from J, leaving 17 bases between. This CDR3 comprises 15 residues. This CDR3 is CAWTAAWADQETQYF. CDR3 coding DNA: TGTGCCTGGACGGCTGCTTGGGCAGATCAAGAGACCCAGTACTTC.

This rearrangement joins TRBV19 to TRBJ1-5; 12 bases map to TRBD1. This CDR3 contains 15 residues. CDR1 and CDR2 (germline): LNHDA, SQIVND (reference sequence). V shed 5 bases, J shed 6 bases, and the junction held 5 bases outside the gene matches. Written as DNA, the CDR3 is TGTGCCAGTAGTCTAGGGACAGGGGGCGGTCAGCCCCAGCATTTT. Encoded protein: CASSLGTGGGQPQHF.

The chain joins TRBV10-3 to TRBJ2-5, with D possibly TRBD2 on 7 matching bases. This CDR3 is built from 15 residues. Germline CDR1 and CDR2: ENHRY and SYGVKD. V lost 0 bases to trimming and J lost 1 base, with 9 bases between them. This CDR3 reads CAISESGGVQETQYF. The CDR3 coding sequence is TGTGCCATCAGTGAGTCAGGGGGGGTCCAAGAGACCCAGTACTTC.

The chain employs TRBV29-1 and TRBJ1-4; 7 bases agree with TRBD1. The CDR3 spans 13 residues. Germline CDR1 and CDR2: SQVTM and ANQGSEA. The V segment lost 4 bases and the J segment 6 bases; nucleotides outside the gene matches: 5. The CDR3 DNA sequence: TGCAGCGTTGTGTCTGGGACAGATGAAAAACTGTTTTTT. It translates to CSVVSGTDEKLFF.

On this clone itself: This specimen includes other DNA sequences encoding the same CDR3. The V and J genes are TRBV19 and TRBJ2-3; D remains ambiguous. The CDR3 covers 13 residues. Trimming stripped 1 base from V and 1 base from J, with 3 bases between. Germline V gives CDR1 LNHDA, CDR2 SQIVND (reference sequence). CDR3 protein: CASSIGGTDTQYF. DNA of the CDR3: TGTGCCAGTAGTATAGGCGGCACAGATACGCAGTATTTT.